This T cell receptor beta chain was captured in a study of cytomegalovirus exposure and HLA in healthy donors (dated by TCRdb to between 2016 and 2019). With regard to the full study: In an earlier analysis of under 750 of the donors, less than 350 Gb of sequence data and 95 million to 130 million unique TCR beta sequences from 150 million to 200 million T cells were reported. Across 300 to 500 genotyped donors of the cohort, an average of approximately 240,000 unique TCR beta nucleotide sequences per donor were sequenced, and approximately 17% of those sequences were non-productive. A later genetic analysis took genome-wide SNP genotypes for about 65% of the 666 donors and used that subset as a discovery cohort. The study used immunosequencing to profile the T cell repertoires of 666 subjects and linked those repertoires to cytomegalovirus serostatus. To predict cytomegalovirus infection status, the study brought together high-throughput TCR immunosequencing, statistical association of individual TCRs with disease status, and machine learning. Approximately 300 gigabases of sequencing data and tens of millions of unique TCR sequences were included in an early release covering 550 to 650 HLA-typed donors. Donor age, sex, ethnicity and CMV serostatus were compiled together with the repertoire data. The study aimed to test whether cataloging public T cell receptors could reveal signatures of past pathogen exposure. HLA typing included class I and class II loci at four-digit resolution. The number of donors typed differed by locus, with 629-630 for A, B, C, DRB1 and DQB1, 522 for DQA1, 600 to 610 for DPA1, and around 460 for DPB1. An earlier analysis of about 600 of the donors used high-throughput TCR beta sequencing to judge whether each TCR beta V gene segment behaved as functional or pseudogenic. Four to six DR-DQ haplotypes were handled as single units for association and clustering, since linkage in the cohort was strong. Among the roughly 410 genotyped donors, more than 70% belonged to the genetic ancestry cluster associated with self-reported Caucasian donors. A later analysis re-examined previously published TCR beta repertoires from about 700 donors and added high-resolution HLA genotyping to investigate patterns of TCR occurrence. Every repertoire in the discovery cohort had been generated on one and the same sequencing platform. A separate validation cohort of approximately 130 different subjects was used in addition to the roughly 670-subject first cohort. Rather than drawing on any new phenotypic data, the later analysis identified candidate immune exposures from TCR beta sequences and the way those sequences occurred across donors. General study outcomes and caveats: A further reported finding was that TCR beta sequences accurately predicted the HLA-A and HLA-B alleles for most subjects in the first cohort. A later analysis found that HLA-associated TCR beta chains were more clonally expanded and had lower generation probabilities than equally common non-associated chains. The classifier was reported to diagnose cytomegalovirus status with high specificity and sensitivity in both the original cohort and the validation cohort. V-gene and J-gene trimming of TCR beta chains was associated with a missense DCLRE1C variant in a later genetic analysis, and the association was replicated in an independent cohort. A later genetic analysis reported fewer N-insertions in productive TCRs among donors in an Asian-associated ancestry cluster than the approximately 670-donor mean. This cohort had only TCR beta chains sequenced, and the lack of alpha or paired-chain data limited which features could be detected. A cluster of highly shared sequence variants was judged likely to be a technical artifact of the sequencing pipeline. It was suggested by the authors that the approach could potentially be generalized to other disease states and immunological phenotypes. HLA typing was unavailable for some donors at each locus, so association tests used only the typed subset. Across donors, most TCR sequences were observed very rarely, whereas some public TCRs were present in many individuals. Immune exposure information for the cohort was limited to CMV serostatus. The presence/absence analyses assumed that sequencing depth was roughly uniform across donors, and that assumption may not be true. Specific HLA alleles were associated with over 15,000 TCR beta sequences at a false discovery rate of 0.05 in a later analysis. Because the 87-base-pair reads could not distinguish some IMGT-functional V segments, including TRBV6-2 and TRBV6-3, those segments were excluded. Broadly in line with IMGT annotations, most TCR beta V segments showed up in productive rearrangements about 87% or about 30% of the time in an earlier analysis of 450 to 750 of the donors. Most CMV-associated TCR beta chains appeared to be HLA-restricted in a later analysis, and the HLA associations seemed to be driven largely by CMV exposure. Several of the top co-occurrence clusters appeared to be linked to parvovirus B19, influenza, CMV and Epstein-Barr virus, according to a later analysis. Approximately 16 rarely observed V segments, including chromosome 9 orphons, were excluded from the earlier analysis of about 610 of the donors because counts were too low. A few of the identified cytomegalovirus-associated TCR beta chains were confirmed in vitro to be specific for cytomegalovirus antigens. When HLA alleles, especially DR and DQ, strongly co-occurred, TCR associations were difficult to assign to individual alleles. In the study, approximately 160 TCR beta chains were listed as associated with cytomegalovirus. Linkage disequilibrium might explain the correlated functional status among segregating V segments, but an unknown experimental factor could not be ruled out. According to a later analysis, TCR association rates differed among HLA loci, with DRB1 alleles showing the most associated TCRs and HLA-C alleles showing the fewest.

This clone has a handful of counts. No antigen is known for it. It has no much larger one-base neighbor in the sample; base qualities were not kept. The cohort comprised more than 550 healthy bone marrow donors. Cohort members were all nominally healthy when sampled, although unrecorded immune exposures were likely present. The donor was CMV seronegative and was included in the group of several hundred seronegative cohort members. A peripheral blood sample was collected from each donor, and TCR beta sequencing was performed on peripheral blood mononuclear cells. The Qiagen DNeasy Blood Extraction Kit was used to extract genomic DNA from the blood cell samples. Relative to germline, V is missing 1 base and J is missing 10 bases, with 12 bases of the junction outside any gene match. The CDR3 has 18 amino acids, counting the end cysteine and phenylalanine. The read is trimmed to its CDR3 DNA, 54 bases read in frame from base 1. The germline V gene yields LGHNA for CDR1 and YNFKEQ for CDR2.

Library creation used the immunoSEQ multiplex PCR assay. A mixture of 60 forward primers for TCR Vbeta segments and 13 reverse primers for TCR Jbeta segments was used in the multiplex PCR. Amplification of the CDR3 region of rearranged TCR beta genes was performed with a multiplex PCR assay on genomic DNA. The amplified TCR beta libraries were sequenced on the Illumina HiSeq System as 87-base-pair reads. For the original study's pipeline: A later analysis counted approximately 76 million unique TCR beta chains across the 500 to 850 repertoires, and 9.5 million to 11 million of these chains were shared by at least two donors. Raw reads were error-corrected and collapsed into unique sequences by a nearest-neighbor algorithm in which closely related sequences were merged to remove PCR and sequencing errors. Alignment of CDR3 sequences to IMGT reference sequences was used to assign V, D and J gene segments. For a sequence to be retained, a match of at least six nucleotides to both a V gene segment and a J gene segment was required. A rearrangement counted as productive if the CDR3 had no stop codons and remained in frame with V and J, and every other rearrangement counted as non-productive. Following IMGT convention, CDR3 was defined as the stretch from the second conserved V-encoded cysteine up to the conserved J-encoded phenylalanine. Sequences without an unambiguous match to a single V gene segment were excluded from the earlier analysis of a few hundred of the donors. An earlier analysis of 587 of the donors called V segments functional above 56.7% productive rearrangements and segregating when the between-donor standard deviation exceeded 5%. To diagnose cytomegalovirus status from the catalog of TCR beta chain sequences, a statistical classification framework was built. V and J gene assignment, in a later analysis, came from comparing TCR nucleotide sequences with IMGT/GENE-DB human TR gene sequences. A later analysis assigned CDR3 sequences and most-parsimonious VDJ recombination scenarios with the TCRdist pipeline. A later analysis defined each TCR beta chain by its CDR3 amino acid sequence plus V-gene family, and excluded reads lacking a unique V-gene family. As a way to deal with suspected cross-contamination and a sequencing artifact, a later analysis dropped 640 or so nucleotide sequences that were highly shared and had low generation probability. For each public chain, a later analysis derived a clonal expansion index from normalized ranks of inferred template counts within each repertoire. In a later analysis, generation probabilities were computed using a VDJ recombination model fitted to out-of-frame rearrangements, and the results were checked against IGoR. In a later analysis, TCR-TCR, TCR-HLA and TCR-CMV co-occurrence was scored with hypergeometric tests, and a repertoire-size bias correction was applied to TCR pairs. To estimate false discovery rates, a later analysis permuted the HLA or CMV assignments 20 times. A later analysis grouped co-occurring TCRs with DBSCAN, adding TCRdist sequence similarity when clustering within HLA-allele-positive subsets. Co-occurrence clustering excluded repertoires with fewer than 30,000 or more than 120,000 public chains, plus five with anomalous nucleotide sharing. TCRdb re-hosts the immuneACCESS table, in-frame sequences only. Its copies lack some clones; in the studies checked, an unresolved V gene accounts for under half of them, and the cause for the rest is not known. That table gives V, J and clone size, and the DNA gave D and trimming. For this sample the table gives under 150,000 clones, of which less than 9.5% were detected only once. The ten most abundant clones make up around 1.9% of the sample.

Sequences were obtained from PBMCs. The sequence joins TRBV4-2 to TRBJ2-1, and TRBD2 aligns with 14 junction nucleotides. The receptor was derived from a male donor in good health and CMV-seronegative. Here is the DNA: TGTGCCAGCAGCCAAGTATTTAGTGGACTAGCGGGGGGCCGCGAGCAGTTCTTC. This is translated as CASSQVFSGLAGGREQFF.